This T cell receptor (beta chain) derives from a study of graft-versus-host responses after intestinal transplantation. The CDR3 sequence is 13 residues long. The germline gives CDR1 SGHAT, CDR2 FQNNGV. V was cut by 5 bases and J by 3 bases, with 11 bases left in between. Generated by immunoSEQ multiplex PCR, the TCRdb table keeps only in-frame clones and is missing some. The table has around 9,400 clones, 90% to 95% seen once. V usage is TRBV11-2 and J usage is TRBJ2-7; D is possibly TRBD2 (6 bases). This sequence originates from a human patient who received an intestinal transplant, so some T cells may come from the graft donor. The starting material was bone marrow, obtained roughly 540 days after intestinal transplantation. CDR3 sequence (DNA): TGTGCCAGCAGCATCGGGACTCTCTACGAGCAGTACTTC. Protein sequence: CASSIGTLYEQYF.